This T cell receptor (beta chain) stems from a study of blood T cell repertoires in COVID-19. Study-wide background: The samples span acute and convalescent COVID-19 from the United States, Italy and Spain. PBMCs, B-cell-depleted T cells, or T cells were the source of the cDNA or gDNA that made up the material.

TCRdb's copy holds only in-frame clones and misses some; the assay was immunoSEQ multiplex PCR. The data contain more than 100,000 clones, under 80% of them seen just once; the ten biggest clones take up under 3%. The sample consisted of peripheral blood. The TCR sequence derives from a man between 70 and 80 years old with acute or convalescent COVID-19.

The CDR3, as DNA: TGTGCCAGCAGCTCTAGAGGGGGGGCTAGAGGTCGCTCCTACAATGAGCAGTTCTTC. Protein: CASSSRGGARGRSYNEQFF. V is TRBV7-6 and J is TRBJ2-1, with D possibly TRBD2 on 7 matching bases. Trimming left V 4 bases short and J 0 bases short, with 22 bases between. Germline lookup yields CDR1 SGHVS and CDR2 FNYEAQ. The CDR3 is 19 amino acids.